This T cell receptor (beta chain) stems from a study of blood T cell repertoires in COVID-19. At the level of the study: Both acute and convalescent COVID-19 samples were obtained from the United States, Italy and Spain.

Losses at the gene ends were 4 bases for V and 7 bases for J; bases not matched to a gene: 8. The germline CDR1 and CDR2 sequences are LGHDT and YNNKEL (reference sequence). This CDR3 has 16 residues. This table comes from immunoSEQ multiplex PCR, and its TCRdb copy is limited to in-frame clones, with some not included. Counted here are approximately 200,000 clones, 90% occurring once; the ten biggest clones make up 2.7%. The clonotype comes from a man aged 30-40 years with COVID-19, enrolled during active disease. The sample taken for sequencing was peripheral blood. The gene calls are TRBV3-1 (or the pseudogene TRBV3-2) and TRBJ2-1; 12 bases are shared with TRBD2. CDR3 residues: CASSLDGGLAGNEQFF. The CDR3 DNA follows: TGTGCCAGCAGCCTTGATGGGGGACTAGCGGGTAATGAGCAGTTCTTC.